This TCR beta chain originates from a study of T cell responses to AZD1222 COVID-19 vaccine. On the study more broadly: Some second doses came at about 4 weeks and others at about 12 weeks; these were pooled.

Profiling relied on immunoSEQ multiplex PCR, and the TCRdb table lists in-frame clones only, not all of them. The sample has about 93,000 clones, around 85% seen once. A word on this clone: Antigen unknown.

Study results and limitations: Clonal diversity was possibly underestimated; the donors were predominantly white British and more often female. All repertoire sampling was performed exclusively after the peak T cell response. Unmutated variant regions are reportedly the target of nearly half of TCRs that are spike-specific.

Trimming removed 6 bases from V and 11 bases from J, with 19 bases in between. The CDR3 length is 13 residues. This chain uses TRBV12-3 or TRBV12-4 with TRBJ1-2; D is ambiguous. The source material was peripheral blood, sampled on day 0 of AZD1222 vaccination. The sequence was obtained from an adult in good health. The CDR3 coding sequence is TGTGCCAGCAGCTATTTGCCGGGCCCCGGGTACACCTTC. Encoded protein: CASSYLPGPGYTF.